The rows below give T cell receptor beta chains drawn from one sample of a study of beta chain features in type 1 diabetes. Sequencing was performed with immunoSEQ multiplex PCR; in TCRdb, only in-frame clones are kept and a portion is missing. The sample carries about 160,000 clones, more than 60% recorded once. Sequencing was performed on naive CD4+ T cells from blood. These receptors were taken from a man aged 30-40 years with type 1 diabetes. CDR3s include the opening cysteine and the closing phenylalanine or tryptophan. Fields, in order: V gene, D gene, clone size, J gene, CDR3 DNA, CDR3 protein. The D gene is left open where the match is weak. Clone size is not always given. Where it is, it says once, few, many or a class for expanded clones.

>TRBV2|-|-|TRBJ1-1
TGTGCCAGCAGTGTCGGGGGGGCAAATACTGAAGCTTTCTTT
CASSVGGANTEAFF
>TRBV29-1|-|few|TRBJ2-1
TGCAGCGTTGAAGGGGTGAATGAGCAGTTCTTC
CSVEGVNEQFF
>TRBV28|TRBD2|-|TRBJ2-4
TGTGCCAGCAGTTTATTAGCGGGGGGTTTAGCCAAAAACATTCAGTACTTC
CASSLLAGGLAKNIQYF
>TRBV19|-|-|TRBJ2-3
TGTGCCAGTAGTATAGCACCGGGCACAGATACGCAGTATTTT
CASSIAPGTDTQYF
>TRBV7-2|-|-|TRBJ1-1
TGTGCCAGCAGCTTGAGGCAGCCCACGTTGAACACTGAAGCTTTCTTT
CASSLRQPTLNTEAFF
>TRBV29-1|-|few|TRBJ2-1
TGCAGCGTGAAGGACGGAGATCTGAAGTTCTTC
CSVKDGDLKFF
>TRBV2|-|-|TRBJ2-7
TGTGCCAGCAGTTGGGATGAAGGGAGTATCAACGAGCAGTACTTC
CASSWDEGSINEQYF
>TRBV6-6|-|-|TRBJ2-3
TGTGCCAGCAGCCCTACCCTCGGCACAGATACGCAGTATTTT
CASSPTLGTDTQYF
>TRBV30|-|-|TRBJ1-6
TGTGCCTGGAGTGTACAACAGGCTAAGAGCTCCTATAATTCACCCCTCCACTTT
CAWSVQQAKSSYNSPLHF
>TRBV7-9|TRBD1|-|TRBJ2-7
TGTGCCAGCCAAAGACAGGGGGATTCCTACGAGCAGTACTTC
CASQRQGDSYEQYF
>TRBV15|-|-|TRBJ2-3
TGTGCCACCCGGAGGGGTGCAGACGCTAGCACAGATACGCAGTATTTT
CATRRGADASTDTQYF
>TRBV4-1|-|-|TRBJ2-3
TGCGCCAGCAGCCAAGAATGGGACTTGAGCACAGATACGCAGTATTTT
CASSQEWDLSTDTQYF
>TRBV10-1|-|-|TRBJ2-2
TGCGCCAGCAGCGCCGGGGGGAACACCGGGGAGCTGTTTTTT
CASSAGGNTGELFF
>TRBV29-1|-|few|TRBJ1-1
TGCAGCGTTGTTACAGGGTCTGCTTACACTGAAGCTTTCTTT
CSVVTGSAYTEAFF
>TRBV29-1|-|few|TRBJ2-2
TGCAGCGTTGCGTGGGAGCTGTTTTTT
CSVAWELFF
>TRBV7-9|-|few|TRBJ1-5
TGTGCCAGCAGCTTAGCGCTTCGAGGAGTTAGCAATCAGCCCCAGCATTTT
CASSLALRGVSNQPQHF
>TRBV30|-|few|TRBJ2-1
TGTGCCTGGAGTGTTGTGAGGGGCGGTGAGCAGTTCTTC
CAWSVVRGGEQFF
>TRBV7-6|-|-|TRBJ2-5
TGTGCCAGCAGCCCTGGGACCGATCCTCGGGAGACCCAGTACTTC
CASSPGTDPRETQYF
>TRBV10-3|-|few|TRBJ2-2
TGTGCCATCTTAGGTCCCGGGGAGCTGTTTTTT
CAILGPGELFF
>TRBV21-1|-|-|TRBJ2-7
TGTGCCAGCAGCCCCTTTCCCGACTGGGACTACGAGCAGTACTTC
CASSPFPDWDYEQYF
>TRBV4-3|-|few|TRBJ1-1
TGCGCCAGCAGCCAGGGCGGGGATAACACTGAAGCTTTCTTT
CASSQGGDNTEAFF
>TRBV12-5|TRBD2|few|TRBJ2-1
TGTGCTAGTGGTAGCGGACTAGCGGGGATCTACAATGAGCAGTTCTTC
CASGSGLAGIYNEQFF
>TRBV6-5|-|-|TRBJ1-1
TGTGCCAGCAGTCGGACAGTAAACACTGAAGCTTTCTTT
CASSRTVNTEAFF
>TRBV27|TRBD1|-|TRBJ2-5
TGTGCCAGCAGCTTATTGGGACAGGGGTACCAAGAGACCCAGTACTTC
CASSLLGQGYQETQYF